The 19 T cell receptor beta chains reported below all come from one sample, sequenced in a study of shared clonotypes between healthy human individuals. Profiled with immunoSEQ multiplex PCR; TCRdb holds only in-frame clones, not every one. The top ten clones hold about 1.5% of a sample with about 1 million clones, roughly 70% of them seen once. The sequencing input was memory CD4+ T cells sorted from blood. Subset given: CD45RA-negative fraction. The receptor source for this set is a man aged 18 to 29 in good health.

The rearrangement links TRBV6-1 to TRBJ2-2, with TRBD2 matching over 9 bases. There are 15 residues in the CDR3. Per the germline V gene, CDR1 is MNHNS and CDR2 is SASEGT. Germline trimming cut 7 bases from V and 4 bases from J; bases unmatched to any gene: 7. This CDR3 is CASTLGLASTGELFF. In DNA form, the CDR3 reads TGTGCCAGCACCCTGGGACTAGCAAGCACCGGGGAGCTGTTTTTT.

The rearrangement joins TRBV2 to TRBJ1-1; a weak D match, TRBD1 (5 bases). V was cut by 7 bases and J by 2 bases, with 14 bases left in between. The CDR3 spans 14 residues. Germline assignment: CDR1 SNHLY and CDR2 FYNNEI. Written as DNA, the CDR3 is TGTGCCAGCACCGCCACGGGGCAAAACACTGAAGCTTTCTTT. Its translation: CASTATGQNTEAFF.

The sample holds one count of this clone. CDR3 bases: TGCGCCAGCAGCTTGGATCCGGGTGCGGGAAACACCATATATTTT. Protein product: CASSLDPGAGNTIYF. The chain links TRBV5-1 to TRBJ1-3; D remains ambiguous. Looked up from germline, CDR1 is SGHRS and CDR2 is YFSETQ. CDR3 length: 15 amino acids. V lost 0 bases, J lost 4 bases, and 11 bases lay in between.

This clone was counted once. The CDR3 DNA reads TGTGCCAGCAGCGGGGGTCTTCAGCGTACAGATACGCAGTATTTT. It translates to CASSGGLQRTDTQYF. The V gene is TRBV9, the J gene TRBJ2-3, with D unresolved. Looked up from germline, CDR1 is SGDLS and CDR2 is YYNGEE. The CDR3 has 15 residues. Trimming pared 3 bases from V and 3 bases from J, leaving 14 bases between.

This rearrangement joins TRBV7-3 to TRBJ1-2; TRBD1 might be the D (6 bases). This CDR3 region has 14 residues. Trimming cost V 5 bases and J 8 bases, with 18 bases left between them. Germline CDR1 and CDR2: SGHTA and FQGTGA. CDR3 nucleotide sequence: TGTGCCAGCAGCCCCACAGGGCAGGGAGGCGGCTACACCTTC. Translating it yields CASSPTGQGGGYTF. Full variable domain (outside the CDR3, taken from reference TRBV7-3 and TRBJ1-2): GAGVSQTPSNKVTEKGKYVELRCDPISGHTALYWYRQSLGQGPEFLIYFQGTGAADDSGLPNDRFFAVRPEGSVSTLKIQRTERGDSAVYLCASSPTGQGGGYTFGSGTRLTVV.

The chain combines TRBV4-1 with TRBJ2-1; 8 positions agree with TRBD2. The CDR3 contains 16 residues. In germline, CDR1 is MGHRA, CDR2 YSYEKL. The V and J ends lost 4 bases and 5 bases, in that order; junction bases with no gene match: 10. For the CDR3, the DNA is TGCGCCAGCAGCCGCCGGGGGGGCGGAGATAACAATGAGCAGTTCTTC. Its translation: CASSRRGGGDNNEQFF.

V usage is TRBV28 and J usage is TRBJ1-3; D ambiguous. Trimming took 1 base from V and 0 from J, leaving 10 bases between them. This CDR3 is built from 16 residues. From germline, CDR1 is MDHEN and CDR2 SYDVKM. The CDR3 sequence is CASSLLATYSGNTIYF. In nucleotides, the CDR3 is TGTGCCAGCAGTTTATTGGCGACTTACTCTGGAAACACCATATATTTT.

V gene TRBV9 combines with J gene TRBJ2-1; 10 nucleotides agree with TRBD1. This CDR3 is built from 13 residues. Germline V gives CDR1 SGDLS, CDR2 YYNGEE. The J segment lost 9 bases and the V segment lost 3 bases, leaving 3 bases of the junction unmatched. The CDR3 nucleotides read TGTGCCAGCAGCGGAAGGACAGGGGGTGAGCAGTTCTTC. It yields the protein CASSGRTGGEQFF.

The chain has TRBV6-1 and TRBJ2-1, with D possibly TRBD2 on 6 matching bases. Looked up from germline, CDR1 is MNHNS and CDR2 is SASEGT. The CDR3 runs 14 residues. Trimming left V 11 bases short and J 0 bases short, with 14 bases between. CDR3 nucleotides: TGTGCCGGATCGGGGGTACTCTCCTACAATGAGCAGTTCTTC. Protein: CAGSGVLSYNEQFF.

The chain carries TRBV19 and TRBJ1-1; D not resolved. The CDR3 runs 13 residues. CDR1 is LNHDA, CDR2 SQIVND, per germline (reference sequence). V lost 10 bases to trimming and J lost 3 bases, with 15 bases between them. CDR3 in amino acids: CATSDGWYTEAFF. The CDR3 bases are TGTGCCACATCGGACGGTTGGTACACTGAAGCTTTCTTT. The full variable domain, rest sourced from reference TRBV19 and TRBJ1-1, is DGGITQSPKYLFRKEGQNVTLSCEQNLNHDAMYWYRQDPGQGLRLIYYSQIVNDFQKGDIAEGYSVSREKKESFPLTVTSAQKNPTAFYLCATSDGWYTEAFFGQGTRLTVV.

The chain couples TRBV10-3 to TRBJ2-1; the D gene is possibly TRBD1 (5 bases). The germline CDR1 and CDR2 sequences are ENHRY and SYGVKD. Trimming pared 3 bases from V and 7 bases from J, leaving 16 bases between. The CDR3 spans 15 residues. The CDR3 loop is CAISELAGLENEQFF. CDR3 sequence (DNA): TGTGCCATCAGTGAATTGGCAGGGCTGGAAAATGAGCAGTTCTTC.

The chain is built from TRBV7-9 and TRBJ2-1; TRBD2 aligns across 10 bases. Germline V CDR1 and CDR2: SEHNR, FQNEAQ (reference sequence). The CDR3 covers 16 residues. V gave up 5 bases and J gave up 2 bases; unmatched junction bases: 6. CDR3: CASSRSGGFTYNEQFF. CDR3 in DNA: TGTGCCAGCAGCCGTAGCGGGGGGTTTACCTACAATGAGCAGTTCTTC.

The CDR3 sequence: CASSETGTNTGELFF. Here the CDR3 DNA reads TGTGCCAGTAGCGAAACCGGGACTAACACCGGGGAGCTGTTTTTT. This rearrangement joins TRBV19 to TRBJ2-2, with D possibly matching TRBD2 (6 bases). V was cut by 6 bases and J by 2 bases, with 13 bases left in between. The CDR3 extends over 15 amino acids. Germline V gives CDR1 LNHDA, CDR2 SQIVND (reference sequence).

The genes are TRBV4-1 and TRBJ2-1; possibly TRBD2 for D (6 bases). The CDR3 runs to 14 residues. Between the trimmed V and J ends, which lost 0 bases and 10 bases, there was a span of 13 bases. CDR1 is MGHRA and CDR2 is YSYEKL in the germline V gene. The CDR3 is CASSQDSGLTEQFF. The CDR3 nucleotides are TGCGCCAGCAGCCAAGATTCGGGACTCACAGAGCAGTTCTTC.

J is TRBJ2-3 and V is TRBV5-1, with 7 bases matching TRBD2. CDR3 size: 15 residues. Germline-derived CDR1 and CDR2 are SGHRS and YFSETQ. V lost 4 bases and J lost 3; bases outside the gene matches: 8. The CDR3 here is CASSLSSGRTDTQYF. DNA of the CDR3: TGCGCCAGCAGCCTGTCTAGCGGTAGAACAGATACGCAGTATTTT.

V and J are TRBV5-1 and TRBJ2-3; the D gene is possibly TRBD1 (6 bases). Trimming left V 4 bases short and J 0 bases short, with 12 bases between. CDR1 SGHRS and CDR2 YFSETQ come from the germline V gene. The CDR3 has 15 residues. The CDR3 is CASSRAQGSTDTQYF. The CDR3 bases are TGCGCCAGCAGCAGGGCACAGGGAAGCACAGATACGCAGTATTTT.

V usage is TRBV30 and J usage is TRBJ1-5; 8 nucleotides line up with TRBD1. Trimming removed 1 base from V and 5 bases from J; junction bases left unmatched: 7. The CDR3 totals 15 residues. Germline CDR1 is GTSNPN and CDR2 is SVGIG (reference sequence). This chain's CDR3 is CAWSGNRGIDQPQHF. Here the CDR3 DNA reads TGTGCCTGGAGTGGGAACAGGGGGATTGATCAGCCCCAGCATTTT. The full variable domain, in which reference TRBV30 and TRBJ1-5 provide the parts outside the CDR3, is SQTIHQWPATLVQPVGSPLSLECTVEGTSNPNLYWYRQAAGRGLQLLFYSVGIGQISSEVPQNLSASRPQDRQFILSSKKLLLSDSGFYLCAWSGNRGIDQPQHFGDGTRLSIL.

This chain links TRBV7-2 with TRBJ1-2; D is perhaps TRBD1 (6 bases). Germline assignment: CDR1 SGHTA and CDR2 FQGNSA. Between the trimmed V and J ends, which lost 3 bases and 4 bases, there was a span of 12 bases. The CDR3 runs 14 residues. The CDR3 reads CASSFGQGPYGYTF. CDR3 DNA sequence: TGTGCCAGCAGCTTTGGGCAGGGGCCCTATGGCTACACCTTC.

The CDR3 coding sequence is TGTGCCATCAGTGAGTCTGAATTAAATACGCAGTATTTT. This codes for CAISESELNTQYF. This chain connects TRBV10-3 to TRBJ2-3; D remains ambiguous. The CDR3 consists of 13 residues. Deletions cut 0 bases from V and 7 bases from J, with 8 bases between. From germline, CDR1 is ENHRY and CDR2 SYGVKD.